This TCR beta chain was sequenced during a study of blood T cell repertoires in COVID-19. The wider study: Sites in the United States, Italy and Spain provided acute and convalescent COVID-19 samples.

The sample holds one count of this clone. Followed longitudinally, the Seattle patients had been enrolled during active infection. Trimming took 7 bases from V and 7 from J, leaving 17 bases between them. Per the germline V gene, CDR1 is MNHEY and CDR2 is SVGAGI. The CDR3 extends over 13 amino acids. Authors' analysis steps: Researchers report that nucleated cell counts were estimated from reference gene primer amplification. TCRdb's table, derived via immunoSEQ multiplex PCR, lists solely in-frame clones and lacks some. V, J and clone size are those of that table, while D and trimming were read from the DNA. The table includes about 350,000 clones, approximately 87% detected once.

The chain is built from TRBV6-5 and TRBJ2-7; D perhaps matches TRBD2 (5 bases). The clonotype originates from a woman between 50 and 59 years old with COVID-19, enrolled during active disease. Sample: peripheral blood. The CDR3 DNA is TGTGCCAGCACCAACTGGGGAGAGAGGGAGCAGTACTTC. Its translation is CASTNWGEREQYF.